These 15 T cell receptor beta chains were sequenced from one sample in a study of shared T cell receptors in the human thymus. Using immunoSEQ multiplex PCR, the repertoire was profiled, and TCRdb retains in-frame clones only, with some absent. Among approximately 400,000 clones listed, approximately 95% were seen once. Sequencing was done on a sample of thymocytes. The receptors here all came from a human donor.

This chain links TRBV27 with TRBJ1-1; D is uncertain. The CDR3 is made up of 14 amino acids. Trimming took 3 bases from V and 1 from J, leaving 9 bases between them. Germline V gene data show CDR1 as MNHEY and CDR2 as SMNVEV (reference sequence). The CDR3 protein is CASSFTGTNTEAFF. The CDR3 nucleotides read TGTGCCAGCAGTTTTACGGGAACGAACACTGAAGCTTTCTTT.

This clone was recorded only once. The rearrangement uses TRBV7-9 and TRBJ1-1, with D unresolved. The ends were cut back, 1 base at V and 7 bases at J, with 13 bases in the middle. The germline V gene encodes CDR1 SEHNR and CDR2 FQNEAQ (reference sequence). There are 14 residues in the CDR3. CDR3 region: CASSLGLIDGEAFF. For the CDR3, the DNA is TGTGCCAGCAGCTTAGGGCTGATCGATGGTGAAGCTTTCTTT.

The table lists this clone with a count of one. The rearrangement links TRBV5-6 to TRBJ2-7; tentatively, D is TRBD1 (6 bases). Between the trimmed V and J ends, which lost 6 bases and 2 bases, there was a span of 12 bases. The CDR3 is made up of 13 amino acids. CDR1 and CDR2 from the germline V gene are SGHDT and YYEEEE. The CDR3 DNA reads TGTGCCAGCACCCGACAGGTTGCCTACGAGCAGTACTTC. This translates into CASTRQVAYEQYF.

For the CDR3, the DNA is TGTGCCAGCAGCTTACACCCGGGCCCCTACAATGAGCAGTTCTTC. Encoded protein: CASSLHPGPYNEQFF. The chain recombines TRBV7-7 with TRBJ2-1, with D hard to call. V was trimmed by 2 bases and J by 2 bases, leaving 10 bases between them. Germline CDR1 reads SSHAT; CDR2 reads FNYEAQ (reference sequence). The CDR3 totals 15 residues.

This chain uses TRBV19 with TRBJ2-3; no definite D call. This CDR3 has 14 residues. CDR1 is LNHDA and CDR2 is SQIVND in the germline V gene (reference sequence). Between the trimmed V and J ends, which lost 4 bases and 4 bases, there was a span of 12 bases. This CDR3 is CASSKRFSSDTQYF. CDR3 sequence (DNA): TGTGCCAGTAGTAAGAGGTTTTCCTCAGATACGCAGTATTTT.

The rearrangement joins TRBV28 to TRBJ1-1; 7 bases line up with TRBD1. CDR1 is MDHEN and CDR2 is SYDVKM in the germline V gene. The V and J ends lost 4 bases and 5 bases, in that order; junction bases with no gene match: 10. CDR3 length equals 15 residues. The DNA of the CDR3 is TGTGCCAGCAGTTCGCTTGACAGGGAGAAAACTGAAGCTTTCTTT. Translated, it gives CASSSLDREKTEAFF.

The chain joins TRBV4-3 to TRBJ2-6, with D unresolved. The CDR3 totals 17 residues. The V end lost 6 bases, the J end lost 2 bases, and 17 bases lay between the germline ends. Germline V gives CDR1 LGHNA, CDR2 YSLEER. In nucleotides, the CDR3 is TGCGCCAGCAGAAGTGCGCGTCAGACTCCTGGGGCCAACGTCCTGACTTTC. It translates to CASRSARQTPGANVLTF.

This sequence joins TRBV28 and TRBJ2-7; no clear D gene. V lost 5 bases and J 0 bases, leaving 11 bases between the germline ends. The CDR3 has 14 amino acids. Germline CDR1 reads MDHEN; CDR2 reads SYDVKM. In nucleotides, the CDR3 is TGTGCCAGCAGTCCTGGAAGTAGCTCCTACGAGCAGTACTTC. Translation: CASSPGSSSYEQYF.

This chain uses TRBV27 with TRBJ1-1; D ambiguous. Looked up from germline, CDR1 is MNHEY and CDR2 is SMNVEV (reference sequence). Trimming removed 4 bases at V and 4 bases at J, with 13 bases between. CDR3 size: 14 residues. CDR3 residues: CASSWWRESTEAFF. The CDR3 DNA is TGTGCCAGCAGTTGGTGGAGGGAGAGCACTGAAGCTTTCTTT.

The rearrangement joins TRBV27 to TRBJ2-1; no definite D call. This CDR3 is 15 amino acids long. Germline CDR1 and CDR2: MNHEY and SMNVEV (reference sequence). V lost 8 bases and J 0 bases, leaving 14 bases between the germline ends. The CDR3 region is CASRWGSHSYNEQFF. The DNA for the CDR3 is TGTGCCAGCCGCTGGGGATCGCACTCCTACAATGAGCAGTTCTTC.

The chain recombines TRBV12-1 with TRBJ2-5; TRBD2, the table's D call, lacks a check against the DNA. TRBV12-1 is a listed pseudogene. The CDR3 runs 15 residues. Here the CDR3 reads CASTLEGRDQETQYF. CDR3 in DNA: TGTGCCAGCACCCTGGAGGGACGGGACCAAGAGACCCAGTACTTC.

The chain links TRBV10-3 to TRBJ2-3; the D gene could be TRBD1 or TRBD2 (5 bases each). V was pared by 8 bases and J by 4 bases, with 10 bases between. The germline gives CDR1 ENHRY, CDR2 SYGVKD. The CDR3 length is 12 residues. The chain's CDR3 is CAIDSGSDTQYF. In DNA, the CDR3 is TGTGCCATCGACAGCGGCTCAGATACGCAGTATTTT.

The CDR3: CASSGEGTTEAFF. The CDR3 region has the DNA TGTGCCAGCAGCGGAGAGGGGACCACTGAAGCTTTCTTT. The chain employs TRBV7-2 and TRBJ1-1; a possible D gene is TRBD1 (5 bases). CDR3 length equals 13 residues. Trimming cost V 5 bases and J 4 bases, with 11 bases left between them. The V gene's germline CDR1 is SGHTA and CDR2 FQGNSA.

J is TRBJ2-3 and V is TRBV5-1; D is perhaps TRBD1 (5 bases). The ends were cut back, 6 bases at V and 3 bases at J, with 20 bases in the middle. The germline V gene has CDR1 SGHRS and CDR2 YFSETQ. The CDR3 contains 16 residues. CDR3 coding DNA: TGCGCCAGCAACACCCAGACAGCCCTGGGAACAGATACGCAGTATTTT. Its protein is CASNTQTALGTDTQYF.

The gene calls are TRBV9 and TRBJ2-2; no clear D gene. Germline V gene lookup returns CDR1 SGDLS and CDR2 YYNGEE. This CDR3 contains 15 residues. Trimming took 0 bases from V and 0 from J, leaving 6 bases between them. The CDR3 is CASSVDPPNTGELFF. The CDR3 DNA is TGTGCCAGCAGCGTAGATCCTCCGAACACCGGGGAGCTGTTTTTT.